Below, 11 T cell receptor beta chains from the same sample are listed, as sequenced in a study of PD-1 blockade in classical Hodgkin lymphoma. Using immunoSEQ multiplex PCR, the repertoire was profiled, and TCRdb retains in-frame clones only, with some absent. Of around 57,000 clones in the sample, around nine tenths were seen once. The time point denotes: cycle 4 day 1 (C4D1), after around six weeks of nivolumab. Every patient experienced relapse after autologous stem cell transplantation, and brentuximab vedotin exposure varied. Sequencing used peripheral blood mononuclear cells (PBMCs), obtained before the fourth cycle of nivolumab. These receptors all stem from a human donor with classical Hodgkin lymphoma.

The chain carries TRBV19 and TRBJ2-1, with 13 bases identical to TRBD2. The CDR3 extends over 18 amino acids. Per the germline V gene, CDR1 is LNHDA and CDR2 is SQIVND (reference sequence). V shed 4 bases, J shed 2 bases, and the junction held 8 bases outside the gene matches. The CDR3 coding sequence is TGTGCCAGTAGTAGGGGAACCGGGACTAGCGGGGCCTACAATGAGCAGTTCTTC. Amino acids: CASSRGTGTSGAYNEQFF.

The chain combines TRBV11-2 with TRBJ2-5; 10 positions match TRBD1. The CDR3 covers 16 residues. Germline V CDR1 and CDR2: SGHAT, FQNNGV. V shed 2 bases and J 4 bases; nucleotides not matched to a gene: 7. CDR3: CASSLLGQGYRETQYF. The CDR3 DNA reads TGTGCCAGCAGCTTATTGGGACAGGGGTATAGAGAGACCCAGTACTTC.

CDR3 bases: TGTGCCAGTAGTATACAGGGGGTGAATTCACCCCTCCACTTT. Encoded protein: CASSIQGVNSPLHF. The chain links TRBV19 to TRBJ1-6; 7 bases match TRBD1. CDR1 is LNHDA and CDR2 is SQIVND in the germline V gene (reference sequence). V shed 2 bases and J 7 bases; nucleotides not matched to a gene: 2. The CDR3 loop spans 14 amino acids.

This clone came up once. The chain combines TRBV28 with TRBJ2-7, with 10 bases identical to TRBD2. Per germline, CDR1 MDHEN and CDR2 SYDVKM. V shed 1 base, J shed 7 bases, and the junction held 16 bases outside the gene matches. This CDR3 has 18 residues. CDR3 DNA sequence: TGTGCCAGCAGTTTATCCCCTCCAGGGCTAGCGGGAGCGGGTGAGCAGTACTTC. Its protein is CASSLSPPGLAGAGEQYF.

This chain connects TRBV19 to TRBJ2-4, with D perhaps TRBD1 or TRBD2 (5 bases each). Between the trimmed V and J ends, which lost 7 bases and 0 bases, there was a span of 19 bases. This CDR3 has 17 residues. Per germline, CDR1 LNHDA and CDR2 SQIVND (reference sequence). CDR3: CASTPRRGTLAKNIQYF. CDR3 sequence (DNA): TGTGCCAGTACCCCCCGGAGAGGGACGCTAGCCAAAAACATTCAGTACTTC.

The chain recombines TRBV6-5 with TRBJ1-2, with D possibly TRBD1 on 6 matching bases. This CDR3 comprises 15 residues. V was shortened by 8 bases and J by 1 base, with 17 bases between the two germline ends. In germline, CDR1 is MNHEY, CDR2 SVGAGI. CDR3 sequence reads: CASGPRGRGNYGYTF. CDR3 coding DNA: TGTGCCAGCGGACCGAGGGGCAGGGGTAACTATGGCTACACCTTC.

The table lists this clone with a few counts. The chain links TRBV19 to TRBJ2-7, with TRBD1 matching over 8 bases. Looked up from germline, CDR1 is LNHDA and CDR2 is SQIVND (reference sequence). The CDR3 runs 14 residues. The V segment lost 2 bases and the J segment 7 bases; nucleotides outside the gene matches: 7. DNA of the CDR3: TGTGCCAGTAGTATACAGGGGGCTTCGGGAGAGCAGTACTTC. Translating gives CASSIQGASGEQYF.

The chain uses TRBV5-1 and TRBJ2-3; the match to TRBD2 covers 10 bases. This CDR3 contains 16 residues. In germline, CDR1 is SGHRS, CDR2 YFSETQ. J lost 1 base, V lost 2 bases, and 4 bases had no gene match. As DNA, the CDR3 is TGCGCCAGCAGCTTCGGAGCGGGAGGGGGCACAGATACGCAGTATTTT. Translating gives CASSFGAGGGTDTQYF.

The V call is TRBV7-2, the J call TRBJ2-7; TRBD2 agrees at 11 bases. The J segment lost 2 bases and the V segment lost 5 bases, leaving 5 bases of the junction unmatched. Germline CDR1 and CDR2: SGHTA and FQGNSA. The CDR3 runs to 15 residues. The CDR3 DNA follows: TGTGCCAGCAGCGGAGGACTAGCGGGTCCCTACGAGCAGTACTTC. As protein: CASSGGLAGPYEQYF.

This clone showed up just a few times. This chain joins TRBV4-1 and TRBJ1-2; possible D gene TRBD1, 5 bases. Trimming took off 1 base at V and 4 bases at J, with 13 bases between the two ends. The CDR3 has 15 residues. Germline CDR1 reads MGHRA; CDR2 reads YSYEKL. Here the CDR3 reads CASSQAATASYGYTF. CDR3 in DNA: TGCGCCAGCAGCCAAGCCGCGACAGCCAGCTATGGCTACACCTTC.

The chain joins TRBV7-2 to TRBJ1-3; TRBD1 is a possible D gene (6 bases). The CDR3 has 15 residues. Per the germline V gene, CDR1 is SGHTA and CDR2 is FQGNSA. Trimming stripped 2 bases from V and 4 bases from J, with 12 bases between. The CDR3 DNA follows: TGTGCCAGCAGCTTACGGGGGGCTAGAGGAAACACCATATATTTT. It specifies CASSLRGARGNTIYF.